Included here is one T cell receptor (beta chain) sequence, with context. The data stem from a study of blood T cell repertoires in COVID-19. For the study at large: From T cells, B-cell-depleted T cells, or PBMCs came the material, which was cDNA or gDNA.

V dropped 5 bases and J dropped 0; count of bases not matched to a gene: 6. Germline CDR1 KGHSH, CDR2 LQKENI. This CDR3 comprises 15 residues. Per the study methods: The assay estimated nucleated cells by amplifying reference gene primers. TCRdb's table, derived via immunoSEQ multiplex PCR, lists solely in-frame clones and lacks some. V and J calls and clone size are as listed in that table; D and trimming were resolved from the DNA. The data show more than 95,000 clones, roughly nine tenths seen once. The chain uses TRBV18 and TRBJ1-1; 7 bases fit TRBD1. Sequences were obtained from peripheral blood. The sequence was obtained from a human donor in a cohort sampled during active COVID-19. The CDR3 sequence: CASSSAGQVNTEAFF. The CDR3 DNA follows: TGTGCCAGCTCATCAGCTGGACAGGTGAACACTGAAGCTTTCTTT.